What follows are 27 T cell receptor beta chains derived from one specimen sequenced in a study. TCRdb independently ran MiXCR on the reads; one entry per CDR3 protein. The sample lists 3,800 or so distinct CDR3 sequences; over 9.5% were seen once. The sequenced sample was CD4+ T cells from synovial fluid. Receptors originate from a human donor with rheumatoid arthritis.

This clonotype was seen ten or more times. The chain uses TRBV7-3 and TRBJ2-2, with D unresolved. V shed 3 bases and J shed 5 bases, with 13 bases lying between them. In germline, CDR1 is SGHTA, CDR2 FQGTGA. CDR3 length: 15 residues. The DNA for the CDR3 is TGTGCCAGCAGCTTGCGTTCTACTGAGACCGGGGAGCTGTTTTTT. Translated, it gives CASSLRSTETGELFF.

This clonotype was counted between two and nine times. The genes are TRBV30 and TRBJ1-4, with D possibly being TRBD1 (5 bases). With 8 bases removed from V and 8 bases from J, the gap between germline ends came to 15 bases. CDR3 length: 12 residues. Germline CDR1 GTSNPN, CDR2 SVGIG (reference sequence). In DNA, the CDR3 is TGTGCCGCCCGGGACCTAGAGGAAAAACTGTTTTTT. Translation: CAARDLEEKLFF.

This clonotype counts as medium-sized. The rearrangement links TRBV28 to TRBJ2-7; D is perhaps TRBD2 (6 bases). Trimming pared 7 bases from V and 5 bases from J, leaving 9 bases between. This CDR3 has 11 amino acids. Germline CDR1 and CDR2: MDHEN and SYDVKM. The CDR3 here is CASTREHEQYF. The CDR3 bases are TGTGCCAGCACCCGGGAGCACGAGCAGTACTTC.

In this sample, this clonotype is medium-sized. The chain joins TRBV24-1 to TRBJ1-1; the D gene is possibly TRBD1 (6 bases). Germline lookup yields CDR1 KGHDR and CDR2 SFDVKD. V dropped 4 bases and J dropped 11 bases, with 16 bases sitting between them. The CDR3 contains 13 residues. CDR3 nucleotide sequence: TGTGCCACCAGTGACTCCCAGACAGGCTCGGCTTTCTTT. It yields the protein CATSDSQTGSAFF.

Concerning this clonotype: Since a much larger clone is just one base distant, this may be a read error. The genes are TRBV19 and TRBJ2-3; D might be TRBD2 (6 bases). With 3 bases removed from V and 3 bases from J, the gap between germline ends came to 13 bases. The length of the CDR3 is 15 residues. The germline gives CDR1 LNHDA, CDR2 SQIVND (reference sequence). CDR3 region: CASSMSGGWTDTQYF. CDR3 coding DNA: TGTGCCAGTAGTATGTCTGGAGGGTGGACAGATACGCAGTATTTT. The full variable domain, in which reference TRBV19 and TRBJ2-3 provide the parts outside the CDR3, is DGGITQSPKYLFRKEGQNVTLSCEQNLNHDAMYWYRQDPGQGLRLIYYSQIVNDFQKGDIAEGYSVSREKKESFPLTVTSAQKNPTAFYLCASSMSGGWTDTQYFGPGTRLTVL.

In its sample, this clonotype was seen many times. This chain links TRBV15 with TRBJ2-7; TRBD1 aligns across 8 bases. The CDR3 spans 15 residues. The ends lost 5 bases at V and 2 bases at J; junction bases unmatched: 8. The germline CDR1 and CDR2 sequences are LNHNV and YYDKDF (reference sequence). The CDR3 DNA sequence: TGTGCCACCAGCGGCCGGACAGGGAGCACCTACGAGCAGTACTTC. It translates to CATSGRTGSTYEQYF.

In DNA, the CDR3 is TGTGCCAGTAGATCTAGAACGGAGACCCAGTACTTC. It yields the protein CASRSRTETQYF. The chain couples TRBV19 to TRBJ2-5; D gene uncertain. CDR1 and CDR2 from the germline V gene are LNHDA and SQIVND (reference sequence). The CDR3 consists of 12 residues. Between the trimmed V and J ends, which lost 6 bases and 5 bases, there was a span of 10 bases.

In its sample, this clonotype is large (0.1 to 1%). The CDR3 here is CSARPGRPMNTEAFF. CDR3 nucleotides: TGCAGTGCTAGACCGGGACGGCCAATGAACACTGAAGCTTTCTTT. The chain couples TRBV20-1 to TRBJ1-1, with D perhaps TRBD1 (5 bases). The germline V gene encodes CDR1 DFQATT and CDR2 SNEGSKA (reference sequence). Trimming left V 2 bases short and J 0 bases short, with 13 bases between. The CDR3 sequence is 15 residues long.

This clonotype is labeled medium-sized. V is TRBV4-3 and J is TRBJ2-6; perhaps TRBD2 as D (5 bases). Germline V gene sequence: CDR1 LGHNA, CDR2 YSLEER. The CDR3 sequence is 16 residues long. Trimming pared 4 bases from V and 0 bases from J, leaving 10 bases between. This chain's CDR3 is CASSREGHSGANVLTF. Here the CDR3 DNA reads TGCGCCAGCAGCCGTGAGGGTCACTCTGGGGCCAACGTCCTGACTTTC.

Only a few counts were recorded for this clonotype. The rearrangement uses TRBV7-3 and TRBJ2-1; 8 bases line up with TRBD2. The V gene's germline CDR1 is SGHTA and CDR2 FQGTGA. The V segment lost 2 bases and the J segment 3 bases; nucleotides outside the gene matches: 6. The CDR3 contains 16 residues. The CDR3, as DNA: TGTGCCAGCAGCTTAGATCGAGCGGGAGTCTACAATGAGCAGTTCTTC. Translation: CASSLDRAGVYNEQFF.

The chain joins TRBV5-4 to TRBJ2-3; no definite D call. The CDR3 has 15 amino acids. Trimming shortened V by 6 bases and J by 2 bases, and 16 bases separated the two germline ends. Germline assignment: CDR1 SGHNT and CDR2 YYREEE (reference sequence). CDR3: CASTSSSKFTDTQYF. CDR3 sequence (DNA): TGTGCCAGCACCTCGTCATCAAAGTTCACAGATACGCAGTATTTT.

This clonotype ranks as medium-sized. V and J are TRBV5-5 and TRBJ2-2; possible D gene TRBD2, 6 bases. The V end lost 4 bases, the J end lost 4 bases, and 11 bases lay between the germline ends. Germline CDR1 is SGHKS and CDR2 is YYEKEE (reference sequence). The CDR3 has 14 amino acids. CDR3 loop: CASSLLGGTGELFF. CDR3 DNA: TGTGCCAGCAGCCTCTTGGGGGGCACCGGGGAGCTGTTTTTT.

Relative to its sample, this clonotype is medium-sized. The V and J genes are TRBV7-9 and TRBJ2-3; TRBD2 matches at 8 bases. This CDR3 is 18 amino acids long. CDR1 and CDR2 from the germline V gene are SEHNR and FQNEAQ (reference sequence). With V trimmed by 1 base and J by 2 bases, 11 bases remained unmatched. The CDR3 loop reads CASSLGSGLAGITDTQYF. The CDR3 region has the DNA TGTGCCAGCAGCTTAGGGTCGGGGCTAGCGGGCATCACAGATACGCAGTATTTT.

This clonotype has at least ten counts. J is TRBJ2-3 and V is TRBV30, with D possibly TRBD1 on 6 matching bases. The CDR3 extends over 14 amino acids. Trimming took 4 bases from V and 0 from J, leaving 11 bases between them. Germline loops: CDR1 GTSNPN, CDR2 SVGIG (reference sequence). The CDR3 bases are TGTGCCTGGAAGACAGGAACTAGCACAGATACGCAGTATTTT. Protein product: CAWKTGTSTDTQYF.

This clonotype is medium-sized (0.01 to 0.1%). CDR3 DNA: TGTGCCAGCAGTTACTCCGACAAGTATGGCTACACCTTC. The encoded protein is CASSYSDKYGYTF. The chain employs TRBV6-6 and TRBJ1-2; D uncertain. This CDR3 spans 13 amino acids. Germline V gene lookup returns CDR1 MNHNY and CDR2 SVGAGI (reference sequence). V was pared by 0 bases and J by 5 bases, with 7 bases between.

By sample share, this clonotype is medium-sized. The V gene is TRBV20-1, the J gene TRBJ2-7; D call uncertain. Germline lookup yields CDR1 DFQATT and CDR2 SNEGSKA (reference sequence). CDR3 length equals 12 residues. V lost 7 bases and J 2 bases, leaving 12 bases between the germline ends. The CDR3 loop reads CSGQRIAYEQYF. The CDR3 DNA follows: TGCAGTGGTCAGAGGATAGCCTACGAGCAGTACTTC.

The sample holds many counts of this clonotype. The chain is built from TRBV7-9 and TRBJ2-3; no definite D call. Deletions cut 5 bases from V and 0 bases from J, with 15 bases between. CDR3 size: 16 residues. CDR1 and CDR2 (germline): SEHNR, FQNEAQ (reference sequence). CDR3 residues: CASSPIRAPSTDTQYF. Written as DNA, the CDR3 is TGTGCCAGCAGCCCCATCAGAGCTCCTAGCACAGATACGCAGTATTTT.

This clonotype has ten or more counts. The chain joins TRBV5-1 to TRBJ2-3, with D possibly called TRBD1 or TRBD2 (5 bases each). Trimming cost V 4 bases and J 3 bases, with 18 bases left between them. In germline, CDR1 is SGHRS, CDR2 YFSETQ. The CDR3 loop spans 16 amino acids. For the CDR3, the DNA is TGCGCCAGCAGCAAGGGACCCGGCGGCCTTACAGATACGCAGTATTTT. Amino acid sequence: CASSKGPGGLTDTQYF. The variable domain in full, completed from reference TRBV5-1 and TRBJ2-3, reads KAGVTQTPRYLIKTRGQQVTLSCSPISGHRSVSWYQQTPGQGLQFLFEYFSETQRNKGNFPGRFSGRQFSNSRSEMNVSTLELGDSALYLCASSKGPGGLTDTQYFGPGTRLTVL.

This clonotype showed up many times. The chain couples TRBV6-2 or TRBV6-3 to TRBJ2-5; D unresolved. This CDR3 is 14 amino acids long. Trimming cost V 6 bases and J 1 base, with 12 bases left between them. The germline V gene has CDR1 MNHEY and CDR2 SVGEGT. CDR3 protein: CASRERRIQETQYF. The DNA for the CDR3 is TGTGCCAGCAGAGAGCGTCGGATCCAAGAGACCCAGTACTTC.

This clonotype rates as medium-sized. The chain employs TRBV5-8 and TRBJ1-1; possible D gene TRBD1, 5 bases. V was shortened by 7 bases and J by 6 bases, with 19 bases between the two germline ends. Germline V CDR1 and CDR2: SGHTS, YDEGEE. The CDR3 length is 14 residues. In nucleotides, the CDR3 is TGTGCCAGCCGGTGGGGCACCCGGGTCGCTGAAGCTTTCTTT. Translating gives CASRWGTRVAEAFF.

By share of the sample, this clonotype is medium-sized. The chain carries TRBV7-2 and TRBJ2-2, with D possibly being TRBD2 (5 bases). The ends were cut back, 3 bases at V and 7 bases at J, with 15 bases in the middle. CDR1 is SGHTA, CDR2 FQGNSA, per germline. The CDR3 runs 15 residues. The CDR3: CASSFSVGVNGELFF. CDR3 DNA: TGTGCCAGCAGCTTTTCTGTGGGAGTGAACGGGGAGCTGTTTTTT.

This clonotype was counted many times. V and J are TRBV28 and TRBJ1-4; D is ambiguous. CDR3 size: 14 residues. Trimming shortened V by 3 bases and J by 8 bases, and 13 bases separated the two germline ends. Germline assignment: CDR1 MDHEN and CDR2 SYDVKM. CDR3 amino acids: CASSLSQLGEKLFF. The CDR3 bases are TGTGCCAGCAGTTTGTCCCAGCTAGGAGAAAAACTGTTTTTT.

This clonotype was seen many times. This chain joins TRBV6-2 or TRBV6-3 and TRBJ1-2, with D maybe TRBD1 (5 bases). Germline V gives CDR1 MNHEY, CDR2 SVGEGT. V was shortened by 2 bases and J by 7 bases, with 14 bases between the two germline ends. This CDR3 has 14 amino acids. In nucleotides, the CDR3 is TGTGCCAGCAGTTACGAGGGGCCCGGATCTGGCTACACCTTC. Its protein is CASSYEGPGSGYTF.

The chain has TRBV28 and TRBJ2-4; maybe TRBD1 (5 bases). CDR3 length: 13 residues. Germline V gene data show CDR1 as MDHEN and CDR2 as SYDVKM. Trimming shortened V by 3 bases and J by 7 bases, and 10 bases separated the two germline ends. Written as DNA, the CDR3 is TGTGCCAGCAGTTTGCAGGGTTGGAACATTCAGTACTTC. Its protein is CASSLQGWNIQYF. The full variable domain, its missing parts supplied by reference TRBV28 and TRBJ2-4, is DVKVTQSSRYLVKRTGEKVFLECVQDMDHENMFWYRQDPGLGLRLIYFSYDVKMKEKGDIPEGYSVSREKKERFSLILESASTNQTSMYLCASSLQGWNIQYFGAGTRLSVL.

This clonotype was recorded many times. This sequence joins TRBV6-2 or TRBV6-3 and TRBJ2-1; D might be TRBD1 (6 bases). The length of the CDR3 is 15 residues. The germline V and J ends were trimmed by 3 bases and 0 bases, with 9 bases remaining between them. Germline V lookup: CDR1 MNHEY, CDR2 SVGEGT. The CDR3: CASSYQGSSYNEQFF. DNA for the CDR3: TGTGCCAGCAGTTATCAGGGGAGCTCCTACAATGAGCAGTTCTTC.

On this clonotype itself: A read error may explain this, as a much larger clone is one base away. The J gene is TRBJ1-4, the V gene TRBV9; 7 bases map to TRBD1. This CDR3 is 15 amino acids long. Germline values: CDR1 SGDLS, CDR2 YYNGEE. The CDR3 loop is CASSVDYRGDEKLSF. The CDR3 DNA sequence: TGTGCCAGCAGCGTAGACTACAGGGGCGATGAAAAACTGTCTTTT.

This clonotype is labeled as medium-sized. This chain uses TRBV20-1 with TRBJ1-1, with no clear D. Trimming took 6 bases from V and 6 from J, leaving 23 bases between them. The length of the CDR3 is 15 residues. Per germline, CDR1 DFQATT and CDR2 SNEGSKA (reference sequence). The CDR3 loop reads CSATTARVEFSEAFF. The CDR3 DNA is TGCAGTGCCACCACGGCCCGGGTCGAGTTTTCTGAAGCTTTCTTT.